The entry below gives a single TCR beta chain sequence along with its context. Germline assignment: CDR1 GTSNPN and CDR2 SVGIG (reference sequence). The CDR3 extends over 14 amino acids. The ends lost 2 bases at V and 4 bases at J; junction bases unmatched: 5. This table comes from immunoSEQ multiplex PCR, and its TCRdb copy is limited to in-frame clones, with some not included. The sample has approximately 46,000 clones; 70% to 90% are singletons. This sample stems from a study of PD-L1 blockade in urothelial cancer. There were between 1 and 8 samples from each patient, taken pretreatment and on-treatment.

The origin of this receptor is a man between 60 and 70 years old with urothelial cancer. The starting material was PBMCs, obtained around atezolizumab (anti-PD-L1) treatment. The genes are TRBV30 and TRBJ2-3; the match to TRBD2 covers 8 bases. CDR3: CAWSWNGGADTQYF. As DNA, the CDR3 is TGTGCCTGGAGTTGGAACGGGGGGGCAGATACGCAGTATTTT.